The TCR beta chain described here comes from a study of blood T cell repertoires in COVID-19 (dated by TCRdb to between 2020 and 2021). With regard to the full study: The collaborator samples originated in the United States, Italy and Spain and spanned the acute and convalescent phases of COVID-19. Where HLA class I and class II types were available, the types were taken from metadata supplied by the sample provider, not from assay-based typing. The dataset comprised deeply sampled blood TCRbeta repertoires from subjects exposed to, actively infected with, or recovered from COVID-19. The material from the prospective study consisted of cDNA or gDNA derived from T cells, B-cell-depleted T cells, or PBMCs. Nearly every sample came with metadata listing a de-identified subject ID, COVID-19 status, age in years and sex. The samples were drawn from two sources: the first 160 participants of the ongoing ImmuneRACE study, and 950 to 1,500 subjects contributed by 6 global collaborators. The repertoires were made available in a free public database intended to serve as a resource for research on the immune response to SARS-CoV-2.

The collaborating institutions used their own protocols to collect whole blood in K2EDTA tubes. Collaborator samples were shipped for TCRbeta analysis as frozen whole blood, isolated PBMCs, or DNA extracted from either sample type. Overall study results and their limits: The amount of clinical and demographic metadata varied by source and participant and was provided uncurated.

This clone has just a few counts. Its antigen is unknown. No clone much larger than this one lies a single base away; base qualities are absent. The immunoSEQ Assay, a bias-controlled multiplex PCR, was used to amplify TCRbeta CDR3 regions from genomic DNA. In the original analysis: The number of nucleated cells in each sample was estimated from the amplification of reference gene primers within the assay. Sequence reads were collapsed and filtered to measure the absolute abundance of every unique TCRbeta CDR3 rearrangement. Productive Simpson clonality was computed per sample as the square root of Simpson's diversity index over productive rearrangements. Sourced from immuneACCESS, this table was stored by TCRdb with only in-frame sequences that have V and J called. A share of the clones is absent; for the studies checked, an unresolved V gene accounts for under half, and the remainder has no known explanation. V, J and clone size are taken as reported in that table, and D and trimming were inferred from the DNA itself. Across this sample there are about 35,000 clones, with around 85% seen only once. About 40% of the sample is taken by the ten largest.

Reading from cysteine to phenylalanine, the CDR3 counts 15 amino acids. Only the CDR3 portion is preserved as DNA: 45 bases, with reading frame beginning at the first base. Trimmed from V: 5 bases; trimmed from J: 4 bases; junction bases lacking a gene match: 6. The germline V gene encodes CDR1 SGHDN and CDR2 FVKESK. The clonotype comes from a man in his 60s with active or convalescent COVID-19. Rearrangement joined TRBV14 to TRBJ1-3, with TRBD1 identical over 9 junction bases. The sequenced sample was peripheral blood. The DNA sequence is given as TGTGCCAGCAGCTTCCGACAGGGGGGCGGAAACACCATATATTTT. The resulting protein is CASSFRQGGGNTIYF.